The rows below give T cell receptor beta chains drawn from one sample of a study of blood T cell repertoires in COVID-19. Here immunoSEQ multiplex PCR was the method, and the copy in TCRdb shows in-frame clones only, minus some. The sample consists of 200,000 to 250,000 clones, around 85% of them appearing once. The sequenced sample consisted of PBMCs or T cells enriched from blood (not recorded which). Receptors originate from a woman in her forties with acute COVID-19. CDR3s include the opening cysteine and the closing phenylalanine or tryptophan. The order of the fields is clone size, J gene, D gene, V gene, CDR3 protein, CDR3 DNA. The D gene is left open where the match is weak. For some rows the clone size is stated as once, few or many, or as a class when expanded; others skip it.

clone size: -; J gene: TRBJ1-5; D gene: TRBD1; V gene: TRBV11-2; CDR3 protein: CASSLDRDQPQHF; CDR3 DNA: TGTGCCAGCAGCCTAGACAGGGATCAGCCCCAGCATTTT
clone size: -; J gene: TRBJ1-5; D gene: TRBD1; V gene: TRBV7-2; CDR3 protein: CASSSAQGFGNQPQHF; CDR3 DNA: TGTGCCAGCAGCTCGGCACAGGGGTTTGGCAATCAGCCCCAGCATTTT
clone size: -; J gene: TRBJ2-1; D gene: TRBD2; V gene: TRBV9; CDR3 protein: CASSVVASGSGIEQFF; CDR3 DNA: TGTGCCAGCAGCGTAGTCGCTAGCGGGAGTGGGATTGAGCAGTTCTTC
clone size: -; J gene: TRBJ1-2; D gene: -; V gene: TRBV7-9; CDR3 protein: CASSLPEAAIKVGYTF; CDR3 DNA: TGTGCCAGCAGCCTCCCCGAGGCAGCTATCAAAGTGGGCTACACCTTC
clone size: -; J gene: TRBJ1-3; D gene: -; V gene: TRBV7-9; CDR3 protein: CASSLDSGPGNTIYF; CDR3 DNA: TGTGCCAGCAGCTTAGATTCTGGGCCTGGAAACACCATATATTTT
clone size: -; J gene: TRBJ2-3; D gene: TRBD1; V gene: TRBV30; CDR3 protein: CAWTAGGWTDTQYF; CDR3 DNA: TGTGCCTGGACCGCAGGGGGCTGGACAGATACGCAGTATTTT
clone size: once; J gene: TRBJ1-1; D gene: TRBD1; V gene: TRBV5-1; CDR3 protein: CASRHDRGNTEAFF; CDR3 DNA: TGCGCCAGCAGACATGACAGGGGGAACACTGAAGCTTTCTTT
clone size: -; J gene: TRBJ1-1; D gene: TRBD1; V gene: TRBV28; CDR3 protein: CASSFYRGPTEAFF; CDR3 DNA: TGTGCCAGCAGTTTTTACAGGGGTCCCACTGAAGCTTTCTTT
clone size: -; J gene: TRBJ2-3; D gene: -; V gene: TRBV7-2; CDR3 protein: CASSLGWRAAYTDTQYF; CDR3 DNA: TGTGCCAGCAGCTTAGGATGGAGGGCGGCTTACACAGATACGCAGTATTTT
clone size: -; J gene: TRBJ1-2; D gene: -; V gene: TRBV25-1; CDR3 protein: CASSEYSGYTF; CDR3 DNA: TGTGCCAGCAGTGAATATAGTGGCTACACCTTC